Below are 29 T cell receptor beta chains sequenced from a single sample in a study of shared T cell receptors in the human thymus. Only in-frame clones appear in the TCRdb table, and some are missing; sequencing was by immunoSEQ multiplex PCR. The sample lists approximately 580,000 clones, around three quarters occurring once. This sample also belongs to another study, concerning human thymus T cells.

The sample comprised thymocytes. Receptors were obtained from a boy under three years old with a congenital heart defect.

This chain uses TRBV6-5 with TRBJ1-5, with a possible D match to TRBD1 (6 bases). Trimming shortened V by 4 bases and J by 7 bases, and 14 bases separated the two germline ends. The CDR3 runs 14 residues. Germline V gene lookup returns CDR1 MNHEY and CDR2 SVGAGI. The CDR3 DNA reads TGTGCCAGCAGTTCAGACAGGCTCGGGCAGCCCCAGCATTTT. Residues: CASSSDRLGQPQHF.

V gene TRBV4-3 combines with J gene TRBJ2-2, with 8 nucleotides matching TRBD1. This CDR3 is 14 amino acids long. The J segment lost 5 bases and the V segment lost 1 base, leaving 0 bases of the junction unmatched. The germline CDR1 and CDR2 sequences are LGHNA and YSLEER. CDR3 in DNA: TGCGCCAGCAGCCAAGGACAGGGGACCGGGGAGCTGTTTTTT. Amino acids: CASSQGQGTGELFF.

The rearrangement uses TRBV9 and TRBJ2-1; 8 bases are shared with TRBD2. The CDR3 loop spans 18 amino acids. Per germline, CDR1 SGDLS and CDR2 YYNGEE. V was clipped by 4 bases and J by 0 bases; unmatched bases: 12. CDR3: CASSYRSGSLHSYNEQFF. Here the CDR3 DNA reads TGTGCCAGCAGCTATAGAAGCGGGAGTCTCCACTCCTACAATGAGCAGTTCTTC.

There are a few counts of this clone. V usage is TRBV10-3 and J usage is TRBJ2-1, with 9 bases fitting TRBD2. The CDR3 extends over 18 amino acids. Germline CDR1 ENHRY, CDR2 SYGVKD. V shed 10 bases and J 5 bases; nucleotides not matched to a gene: 21. Here the CDR3 reads CATQGVAGAPMGNNEQFF. CDR3 DNA: TGTGCCACTCAGGGGGTAGCGGGAGCCCCAATGGGGAACAATGAGCAGTTCTTC.

The V and J genes are TRBV7-8 and TRBJ2-7; the D gene is possibly TRBD2 (5 bases). There are 18 residues in the CDR3. Germline assignment: CDR1 SGHVS and CDR2 FQNEAQ. Trimming removed 1 base at V and 5 bases at J, with 24 bases between. CDR3 nucleotide sequence: TGTGCCAGCAGCTTAGGCCCCTTCCCGTGGGGTCCGCGGGACGAGCAGTACTTC. Translation: CASSLGPFPWGPRDEQYF.

There are a few counts of this clone. The rearrangement joins TRBV25-1 to TRBJ2-7; 8 bases are shared with TRBD1. V dropped 3 bases and J dropped 1; count of bases not matched to a gene: 2. The germline gives CDR1 MGHDK, CDR2 SYGVNS. The CDR3 runs 14 residues. The CDR3 DNA reads TGTGCCAGCAGTGACCAGGGGGCGTCCTACGAGCAGTACTTC. Protein sequence: CASSDQGASYEQYF.

A word on this clone: Other DNA sequences within the sample encode an identical CDR3. This chain connects TRBV4-2 to TRBJ2-2, with D perhaps matching TRBD1 (5 bases). CDR3 length: 11 residues. Deletions cut 4 bases from V and 8 bases from J, with 5 bases between. Germline lookup yields CDR1 LGHNA and CDR2 YNFKEQ. The CDR3, as DNA: TGTGCCAGCAGCCCAGGGGGGGAGCTGTTTTTT. As protein: CASSPGGELFF.

This clone has just one count. V gene TRBV13 combines with J gene TRBJ2-7, with unresolved D. The CDR3 runs to 11 residues. CDR1 PRHDT and CDR2 FYEKMQ come from the germline V gene (reference sequence). Trimming removed 5 bases from V and 6 bases from J, with 8 bases in between. For the CDR3, the DNA is TGTGCCAGCAGCCCACCGGGCGAGCAGTACTTC. Protein product: CASSPPGEQYF.

The sample holds one count of this clone. The V and J genes are TRBV13 and TRBJ1-2; D is perhaps TRBD1 (6 bases). This CDR3 contains 17 residues. Trimming left V 4 bases short and J 1 base short, with 19 bases between. CDR1 and CDR2 (germline): PRHDT, FYEKMQ (reference sequence). The CDR3 sequence is CASSSGQQLTNNYGYTF. CDR3 coding DNA: TGTGCCAGCAGCTCCGGACAGCAACTCACTAATAACTATGGCTACACCTTC.

The chain employs TRBV6-5 and TRBJ2-7, with 8 bases fitting TRBD1. The CDR3 contains 14 residues. V was clipped by 6 bases and J by 1 base; unmatched bases: 5. Germline assignment: CDR1 MNHEY and CDR2 SVGAGI. The CDR3 loop reads CASRQGTGSYEQYF. CDR3 nucleotide sequence: TGTGCCAGCAGACAGGGGACAGGTTCCTACGAGCAGTACTTC.

In this sample, this clone turned up a few times. V usage is TRBV27 and J usage is TRBJ2-3; maybe TRBD2 (5 bases). The CDR3 loop spans 17 amino acids. From germline, CDR1 is MNHEY and CDR2 SMNVEV (reference sequence). V was cut by 5 bases and J by 4 bases, with 22 bases left in between. The CDR3, as DNA: TGTGCCAGCAGTGCCCCTTTGGCTAGCCAGGTCCCAGATACGCAGTATTTT. Its translation is CASSAPLASQVPDTQYF.

The V call is TRBV11-2, the J call TRBJ2-7, with 13 bases aligning to TRBD2. V trimming: 1 base; J trimming: 6 bases; junction bases outside the gene matches: 9. The CDR3 has 17 amino acids. The germline V gene has CDR1 SGHAT and CDR2 FQNNGV. The CDR3: CASSLVGTSGVVGEQYF. In DNA form, the CDR3 reads TGTGCCAGCAGCTTAGTGGGGACTAGCGGGGTAGTAGGCGAGCAGTACTTC.

V is TRBV14 and J is TRBJ2-1; D call uncertain. The germline V gene has CDR1 SGHDN and CDR2 FVKESK. The CDR3 is made up of 17 amino acids. Trimming took 1 base from V and 2 from J, leaving 15 bases between them. The CDR3 DNA reads as TGTGCCAGCAGCCAAGTGGTGGGCCCCCCGCCCTACAATGAGCAGTTCTTC. As protein: CASSQVVGPPPYNEQFF.

The chain is built from TRBV5-1 and TRBJ2-7; 9 nucleotides align to TRBD2. CDR3 length: 16 residues. Per the germline V gene, CDR1 is SGHRS and CDR2 is YFSETQ. The V segment lost 2 bases and the J segment 3 bases; nucleotides outside the gene matches: 9. CDR3 sequence reads: CASSLDAGTSHYEQYF. Written as DNA, the CDR3 is TGCGCCAGCAGCTTAGATGCCGGGACTAGCCACTACGAGCAGTACTTC.

This clone has more than one count but fewer than ten. The chain has TRBV19 and TRBJ1-1; 7 nucleotides agree with TRBD1. Germline V gives CDR1 LNHDA, CDR2 SQIVND (reference sequence). V lost 2 bases and J lost 2; bases outside the gene matches: 8. CDR3 length: 16 amino acids. Written as DNA, the CDR3 is TGTGCCAGTAGTATAAGGGGTGACAGGGCAAACACTGAAGCTTTCTTT. Translated: CASSIRGDRANTEAFF.

The chain carries TRBV27 and TRBJ2-2, with TRBD1 matching over 8 bases. The CDR3 spans 17 residues. Germline CDR1 is MNHEY and CDR2 is SMNVEV (reference sequence). V was clipped by 1 base and J by 3 bases; unmatched bases: 7. The CDR3 spells CASSLWYGQGDTGELFF. CDR3 in DNA: TGTGCCAGCAGTTTATGGTACGGACAGGGAGACACCGGGGAGCTGTTTTTT.

This chain joins TRBV9 and TRBJ1-4, with 7 bases fitting TRBD1. V was pared by 3 bases and J by 6 bases, with 17 bases of the junction left unmatched. CDR1 SGDLS and CDR2 YYNGEE come from the germline V gene. The CDR3 loop spans 18 amino acids. The CDR3 reads CASSAHRDSALLYEKLFF. The CDR3 nucleotides are TGTGCCAGCAGCGCCCACCGGGACAGCGCCCTTTTATATGAAAAACTGTTTTTT.

V and J are TRBV28 and TRBJ2-5; 8 bases line up with TRBD2. Losses at the gene ends were 6 bases for V and 5 bases for J; bases not matched to a gene: 11. The CDR3 spans 15 residues. Germline CDR1 is MDHEN and CDR2 is SYDVKM. The CDR3 is CASSSGGPGGETQYF. The CDR3 region has the DNA TGTGCCAGCAGCTCTGGAGGGCCGGGAGGGGAGACCCAGTACTTC.

This chain joins TRBV5-6 and TRBJ1-2, with TRBD1 as a possible D gene (5 bases). Germline-derived CDR1 and CDR2 are SGHDT and YYEEEE. Trimming took 4 bases from V and 4 from J, leaving 17 bases between them. This CDR3 comprises 15 residues. The CDR3 bases are TGTGCCAGCAGCCTGACGGGGGGTCATGGCTATGGCTACACCTTC. Protein sequence: CASSLTGGHGYGYTF.

The gene calls are TRBV14 and TRBJ1-2; 7 positions match TRBD1. The V segment lost 2 bases and the J segment 7 bases; nucleotides outside the gene matches: 7. Germline assignment: CDR1 SGHDN and CDR2 FVKESK. This CDR3 spans 14 amino acids. The chain's CDR3 is CASSQTGEPGGYTF. The CDR3 DNA follows: TGTGCCAGCAGCCAAACAGGGGAGCCTGGTGGCTACACCTTC.

CDR3 in amino acids: CASSPRTGDAQPQHF. The CDR3 bases are TGTGCCAGCTCACCACGGACAGGGGACGCTCAGCCCCAGCATTTT. The chain has TRBV18 and TRBJ1-5, with TRBD1 matching 9 bases. The V gene's germline CDR1 is KGHSH and CDR2 LQKENI. The CDR3 sequence is 15 residues long. With 1 base clipped from V and 6 bases from J, the junction kept 4 bases outside the gene matches. Combining the CDR3 with reference TRBV18 and TRBJ1-5 gives the whole variable domain NAGVMQNPRHLVRRRGQEARLRCSPMKGHSHVYWYRQLPEEGLKFMVYLQKENIIDESGMPKERFSAEFPKEGPSILRIQQVVRGDSAAYFCASSPRTGDAQPQHFGDGTRLSIL.

This clone was counted between two and nine times. V is TRBV2 and J is TRBJ2-1; perhaps TRBD1 as D (7 bases). The CDR3 loop spans 14 amino acids. V lost 7 bases, J lost 5 bases, and 15 bases lay in between. Germline loops: CDR1 SNHLY, CDR2 FYNNEI. CDR3 loop: CASTRQGGDNEQFF. CDR3 DNA sequence: TGTGCCAGCACCAGACAGGGAGGAGACAATGAGCAGTTCTTC. The full variable domain, its missing parts supplied by reference TRBV2 and TRBJ2-1, is EPEVTQTPSHQVTQMGQEVILRCVPISNHLYFYWYRQILGQKVEFLVSFYNNEISEKSEIFDDQFSVERPDGSNFTLKIRSTKLEDSAMYFCASTRQGGDNEQFFGPGTRLTVL.

A word on this clone: Other nucleotide sequences from this sample produce the same CDR3. The chain is built from TRBV5-1 and TRBJ2-5, with 10 bases matching TRBD2. CDR1 is SGHRS, CDR2 YFSETQ, per germline. Trimming at V came to 4 bases and at J to 4 bases, leaving 4 bases not matched to a gene. The CDR3 consists of 14 residues. The CDR3 here is CASSPGLAVETQYF. Here the CDR3 DNA reads TGCGCCAGCAGCCCAGGACTAGCGGTAGAGACCCAGTACTTC. Using reference TRBV5-1 and TRBJ2-5 for the parts outside the CDR3, the full variable domain is KAGVTQTPRYLIKTRGQQVTLSCSPISGHRSVSWYQQTPGQGLQFLFEYFSETQRNKGNFPGRFSGRQFSNSRSEMNVSTLELGDSALYLCASSPGLAVETQYFGPGTRLLVL.

The chain is built from TRBV5-6 and TRBJ2-1; 7 nucleotides agree with TRBD2. CDR3 length equals 16 residues. Unmatched junction bases numbered 8, after V lost 5 bases and J lost 0 bases. Germline V gene data show CDR1 as SGHDT and CDR2 as YYEEEE. The CDR3 sequence: CASRLLAARSYNEQFF. The CDR3 DNA is TGTGCCAGCAGACTTCTAGCGGCCCGCTCCTACAATGAGCAGTTCTTC.

V and J are TRBV4-3 and TRBJ2-7; TRBD1 agrees at 7 bases. Germline assignment: CDR1 LGHNA and CDR2 YSLEER. The CDR3 is 16 amino acids. With 2 bases clipped from V and 0 bases from J, the junction kept 7 bases outside the gene matches. The CDR3 loop is CASSQSRGLPSYEQYF. CDR3 sequence (DNA): TGCGCCAGCAGCCAAAGTAGGGGGCTCCCCTCCTACGAGCAGTACTTC.

The chain recombines TRBV4-3 with TRBJ1-2, with D perhaps matching TRBD1 (6 bases). The CDR3 runs 15 residues. Trimming took off 0 bases at V and 4 bases at J, with 12 bases between the two ends. Germline V gene lookup returns CDR1 LGHNA and CDR2 YSLEER. In DNA, the CDR3 is TGCGCCAGCAGCCAAGACGCAGGGGCTAGCTATGGCTACACCTTC. It yields the protein CASSQDAGASYGYTF.

This chain uses TRBV11-2 with TRBJ2-3; 14 bases map to TRBD2. The V segment lost 2 bases and the J segment 4 bases; nucleotides outside the gene matches: 2. The CDR3 covers 16 residues. Germline assignment: CDR1 SGHAT and CDR2 FQNNGV. The DNA of the CDR3 is TGTGCCAGCAGCTTAACGACTAGCGGGAGGGCAGATACGCAGTATTTT. The encoded protein is CASSLTTSGRADTQYF.

The CDR3 spells CASSHRQTPNEQFF. CDR3 DNA sequence: TGTGCCAGCAGTCACCGACAGACACCCAATGAGCAGTTCTTC. V gene TRBV28 combines with J gene TRBJ2-1; perhaps TRBD1 as D (5 bases). The CDR3 spans 14 residues. Germline V lookup: CDR1 MDHEN, CDR2 SYDVKM. Trimming left V 5 bases short and J 6 bases short, with 14 bases between.

This chain connects TRBV4-2 to TRBJ2-5; 7 bases line up with TRBD1. Germline CDR1 reads LGHNA; CDR2 reads YNFKEQ. The CDR3 runs 14 residues. Trimming cost V 3 bases and J 4 bases; bases outside gene matches: 5. CDR3 loop: CASSHTGDVETQYF. CDR3 DNA: TGTGCCAGCAGCCACACAGGGGATGTAGAGACCCAGTACTTC.